Each of the 25 T cell receptor beta chains below was sequenced from the same sample in a study of vaccination effects on CD4 cells after COVID-19. These receptors' antigens are unknown. Within the ViraFEST assay, antigen-specific CD4+ T cells underwent expansion with viral peptide pools prior to sequencing. Following 10 days of culture, CD4+ T cells were isolated. Of the BNT162b2 and mRNA-1273 vaccines, participants received two doses of one or the other. The repertoire was sequenced with immunoSEQ multiplex PCR; TCRdb's copy has only in-frame clones and lacks some. The data show 70,000 to 85,000 clones, with approximately 82% seen just once and 0.95% to 1.5% held by the top ten. This specimen was CD4+ T cells from PBMCs cultured with HCoV-229E spike peptides, taken after COVID-19 vaccination. These receptors originate from a human donor who received a COVID-19 vaccine.

This clone was detected once. This chain uses TRBV2 with TRBJ2-3; 8 nucleotides line up with TRBD1. The V gene end was trimmed by 4 bases and the J gene end by 6 bases; junction bases not matched to a gene: 9. Per the germline V gene, CDR1 is SNHLY and CDR2 is FYNNEI. This CDR3 has 15 amino acids. CDR3 bases: TGTGCCAGCAGTGCCCGCGCAGGGGGCGAGGATACGCAGTATTTT. Amino acid sequence: CASSARAGGEDTQYF.

V and J are TRBV18 and TRBJ2-3; D is undetermined. The V end lost 4 bases, the J end lost 0 bases, and 14 bases lay between the germline ends. The V gene's germline CDR1 is KGHSH and CDR2 LQKENI. The CDR3 is 16 residues long. The CDR3 nucleotides are TGTGCCAGCTCACAAATTCTCGTGCCTAGCACAGATACGCAGTATTTT. It translates to CASSQILVPSTDTQYF.

Remarks on this clone: The DNA is omitted, as the CDR3 cannot be located on it reliably, and the CDR3 follows TCRdb's listing. J is TRBJ1-2 and V is TRBV21-1; TRBD1 is the table's D call, not checked against the DNA. TRBV21-1 is a pseudogene segment. Inclusive of both ends, the CDR3 amounts to 14 amino acids. Here the CDR3 reads CASSVGQGTYGYTF.

CDR3 amino acids: CSVRALGDTEAFF. CDR3 DNA sequence: TGCAGCGTTAGGGCTTTAGGGGACACTGAAGCTTTCTTT. The genes are TRBV29-1 and TRBJ1-1, with D perhaps matching TRBD1 (5 bases). Germline CDR1 is SQVTM and CDR2 is ANQGSEA. The CDR3 has 13 amino acids. With 5 bases removed from V and 3 bases from J, the gap between germline ends came to 13 bases.

The genes are TRBV7-3 and TRBJ2-3; D might be TRBD2 (6 bases). V lost 2 bases and J lost 4, with 13 bases in between. Germline assignment: CDR1 SGHTA and CDR2 FQGTGA. This CDR3 is 15 amino acids long. Here the CDR3 reads CASSLGRGEADTQYF. In DNA, the CDR3 is TGTGCCAGCAGCTTAGGGCGGGGAGAGGCAGATACGCAGTATTTT.

The chain links TRBV14 to TRBJ1-2; D remains unclear. Germline V gene data show CDR1 as SGHDN and CDR2 as FVKESK. Between the trimmed V and J ends, which lost 4 bases and 5 bases, there was a span of 8 bases. The CDR3 extends over 12 amino acids. CDR3 in DNA: TGTGCCAGCAGCCCCGGGATATATGGCTACACCTTC. Translated: CASSPGIYGYTF.

In this sample, this clone turned up a few times. This chain connects TRBV5-1 to TRBJ1-5; D is unresolved. Germline V lookup: CDR1 SGHRS, CDR2 YFSETQ. This CDR3 is built from 13 residues. V gave up 0 bases and J gave up 5 bases, with 6 bases separating them. The CDR3 loop reads CASSLEVDQPQHF. The CDR3 DNA reads as TGCGCCAGCAGCTTGGAAGTGGATCAGCCCCAGCATTTT.

The CDR3 coding sequence is TGTGCCACTAAAGCCGGGACAGGGTATCAGCCCCAGCATTTT. Its protein is CATKAGTGYQPQHF. The chain recombines TRBV2 with TRBJ1-5, with TRBD1 identical over 9 bases. V shed 10 bases and J 5 bases; nucleotides not matched to a gene: 9. The CDR3 extends over 14 amino acids. The V gene's germline CDR1 is SNHLY and CDR2 FYNNEI.

The chain joins TRBV7-2 to TRBJ2-2; TRBD2 matches 16 bases. Germline V gene sequence: CDR1 SGHTA, CDR2 FQGNSA. Trimming cost V 5 bases and J 7 bases; bases outside gene matches: 7. The CDR3 extends over 17 amino acids. CDR3 protein: CASSLGLAGGRGGELFF. As DNA, the CDR3 is TGTGCCAGCAGCCTGGGACTAGCGGGGGGGCGTGGCGGGGAGCTGTTTTTT.

The chain recombines TRBV24-1 with TRBJ2-4; 8 nucleotides align to TRBD1. The CDR3 length is 14 residues. V gave up 7 bases and J gave up 4 bases; unmatched junction bases: 5. CDR1 and CDR2 (germline): KGHDR, SFDVKD. CDR3 amino acids: CATSGTGGKNIQYF. The CDR3 DNA follows: TGTGCCACCAGCGGGACAGGCGGAAAAAACATTCAGTACTTC.

The chain has TRBV19 and TRBJ1-1; D is undetermined. Trimming pared 5 bases from V and 0 bases from J, leaving 16 bases between. Germline V gene lookup returns CDR1 LNHDA and CDR2 SQIVND (reference sequence). The CDR3 has 16 amino acids. DNA of the CDR3: TGTGCCAGTAGTGTATCCCCCAGCCGAATGAACACTGAAGCTTTCTTT. Translating gives CASSVSPSRMNTEAFF.

The CDR3 bases are TGTGCCAGTAGTATTGGGGACCACAATCAGCCCCAGCATTTT. It is translated as CASSIGDHNQPQHF. The chain employs TRBV19 and TRBJ1-5; D might be TRBD1 (5 bases). The CDR3 sequence is 14 residues long. The germline gives CDR1 LNHDA, CDR2 SQIVND (reference sequence). The germline V and J ends were trimmed by 3 bases and 3 bases, with 9 bases remaining between them.

The genes are TRBV5-1 and TRBJ2-1; 11 bases are a match to TRBD2. V lost 1 base, J lost 7 bases, and 4 bases stayed unmatched. The CDR3 is made up of 15 amino acids. CDR1 is SGHRS and CDR2 is YFSETQ in the germline V gene. CDR3 coding DNA: TGCGCCAGCAGCTTGATAGCGGGGGGGTTGAATGAGCAGTTCTTC. Protein sequence: CASSLIAGGLNEQFF. The full variable domain, with the rest looked up from reference TRBV5-1 and TRBJ2-1, is KAGVTQTPRYLIKTRGQQVTLSCSPISGHRSVSWYQQTPGQGLQFLFEYFSETQRNKGNFPGRFSGRQFSNSRSEMNVSTLELGDSALYLCASSLIAGGLNEQFFGPGTRLTVL.

V is TRBV9 and J is TRBJ2-3; 9 bases line up with TRBD1. Per germline, CDR1 SGDLS and CDR2 YYNGEE. V shed 1 base and J 5 bases; nucleotides not matched to a gene: 8. This CDR3 is 16 amino acids long. In nucleotides, the CDR3 is TGTGCCAGCAGCGTAAGCCCTGGACAGGGGCAAGATACGCAGTATTTT. Amino acids: CASSVSPGQGQDTQYF.

The gene calls are TRBV7-8 and TRBJ1-5; tentative D call: TRBD1 (6 bases). With 5 bases removed from V and 2 bases from J, the gap between germline ends came to 22 bases. CDR1 is SGHVS, CDR2 FQNEAQ, per germline. The CDR3 extends over 18 amino acids. In DNA form, the CDR3 reads TGTGCCAGCAGCCACTCAACGGGGGGCAGAAGGGGCAATCAGCCCCAGCATTTT. Protein product: CASSHSTGGRRGNQPQHF.

This chain connects TRBV7-3 to TRBJ2-2, with D perhaps being TRBD1 or TRBD2 (5 bases each). Between the trimmed V and J ends, which lost 3 bases and 4 bases, there was a span of 12 bases. Germline loops: CDR1 SGHTA, CDR2 FQGTGA. This CDR3 comprises 15 residues. CDR3: CASSFSGTVTGELFF. CDR3 nucleotide sequence: TGTGCCAGCAGCTTTTCTGGGACGGTCACCGGGGAGCTGTTTTTT.

The chain is built from TRBV18 and TRBJ2-7, with a weak D call TRBD2 (5 bases). The CDR3 runs 14 residues. Germline CDR1 is KGHSH and CDR2 is LQKENI. V dropped 4 bases and J dropped 3 bases, with 13 bases sitting between them. CDR3 protein: CASSLATPGYEQYV. The CDR3 DNA reads as TGTGCCAGCTCACTAGCGACACCAGGCTACGAGCAGTACGTC.

This chain uses TRBV5-8 with TRBJ2-7; the D is unclear. The CDR3 contains 13 residues. The germline V gene has CDR1 SGHTS and CDR2 YDEGEE. Trimming removed 1 base at V and 6 bases at J, with 11 bases between. The DNA of the CDR3 is TGTGCCAGCAGCTTGTGGACGTCGGCCGAGCAGTACGTC. This encodes CASSLWTSAEQYV.

J is TRBJ1-1 and V is TRBV27, with 7 positions matching TRBD1. Germline trimming cut 2 bases from V and 7 bases from J; bases unmatched to any gene: 7. CDR1 is MNHEY and CDR2 is SMNVEV in the germline V gene (reference sequence). The CDR3 loop spans 14 amino acids. This CDR3 reads CASSLGRGLVEAFF. In nucleotides, the CDR3 is TGTGCCAGCAGTTTAGGGAGGGGGCTTGTTGAAGCTTTCTTT.

This chain connects TRBV11-2 to TRBJ2-2; 11 bases line up with TRBD2. V lost 5 bases to trimming and J lost 1 base; unmatched junction nucleotides: 6. This CDR3 has 17 residues. The germline V gene has CDR1 SGHAT and CDR2 FQNNGV. The CDR3 spells CASSLRTSGQNTGELFF. In nucleotides, the CDR3 is TGTGCCAGCAGCCTCCGGACTAGCGGGCAGAACACCGGGGAGCTGTTTTTT.

This clone was detected only once. The CDR3 loop is CASSPGSATNEKLFF. CDR3 nucleotides: TGCGCCAGCAGCCCTGGGTCTGCAACTAATGAAAAACTGTTTTTT. This chain joins TRBV5-1 and TRBJ1-4, with unresolved D. From germline, CDR1 is SGHRS and CDR2 YFSETQ. V was cut by 4 bases and J by 0 bases, with 10 bases left in between. The CDR3 length is 15 residues.

The rearrangement uses TRBV4-3 and TRBJ1-6; the D is unclear. The germline V gene encodes CDR1 LGHNA and CDR2 YSLEER. The CDR3 consists of 15 residues. Trimming cost V 0 bases and J 5 bases, with 8 bases left between them. CDR3 sequence (DNA): TGCGCCAGCAGCCAAGATTCACGGGATAATTCACCCCTCCACTTT. It encodes CASSQDSRDNSPLHF.

The V call is TRBV2, the J call TRBJ2-2, with TRBD2 matching over 12 bases. The CDR3 is 18 amino acids. The J segment lost 0 bases and the V segment lost 6 bases, leaving 8 bases of the junction unmatched. From germline, CDR1 is SNHLY and CDR2 FYNNEI. Here the CDR3 reads CASSRTSGIMTNTGELFF. The CDR3 nucleotides are TGTGCCAGCAGCCGGACTAGCGGGATCATGACGAACACCGGGGAGCTGTTTTTT.

This clone has only a few counts. The genes are TRBV6-6 and TRBJ1-1; no reliable D call. The germline gives CDR1 MNHNY, CDR2 SVGAGI (reference sequence). The CDR3 consists of 12 residues. Trimming stripped 4 bases from V and 4 bases from J, with 7 bases between. This CDR3 reads CASSLRPTEAFF. The CDR3 DNA reads TGTGCCAGCAGTTTGCGCCCCACTGAAGCTTTCTTT.

The V gene is TRBV25-1, the J gene TRBJ2-3, with 9 nucleotides matching TRBD2. This CDR3 contains 17 residues. V lost 2 bases and J lost 1; bases outside the gene matches: 7. Germline V gene data show CDR1 as MGHDK and CDR2 as SYGVNS. For the CDR3, the DNA is TGTGCCAGCAGTGAACTTTCCGCGGGGGGGCGCACAGATACGCAGTATTTT. Protein sequence: CASSELSAGGRTDTQYF.